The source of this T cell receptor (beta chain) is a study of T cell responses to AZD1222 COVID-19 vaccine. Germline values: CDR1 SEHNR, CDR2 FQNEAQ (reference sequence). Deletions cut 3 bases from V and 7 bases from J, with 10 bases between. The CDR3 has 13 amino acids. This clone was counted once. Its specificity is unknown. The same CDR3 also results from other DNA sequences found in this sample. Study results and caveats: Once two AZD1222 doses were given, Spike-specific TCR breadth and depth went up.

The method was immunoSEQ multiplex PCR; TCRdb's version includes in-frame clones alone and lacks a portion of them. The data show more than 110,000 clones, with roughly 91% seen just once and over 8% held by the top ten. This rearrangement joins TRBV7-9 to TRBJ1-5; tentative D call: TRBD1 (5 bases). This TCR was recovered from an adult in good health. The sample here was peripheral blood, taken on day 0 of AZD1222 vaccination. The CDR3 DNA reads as TGTGCCAGCAGCTTGGGAAGGGACCAGCCCCAGCATTTT. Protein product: CASSLGRDQPQHF.